Each of the 20 T cell receptor beta chains below was sequenced from the same sample in a study of CD8 T cells in ankylosing spondylitis. TCRdb reanalysed the 5' RACE reads using MiXCR and keeps one entry per CDR3 protein. The table records 100,000 or so distinct CDR3 sequences, 9% of them present only once. Study-level points and caveats: Blood of patients with ankylosing spondylitis appeared to be characterized by a TCR beta motif of about 8 highly homologous variants.

Their antigens remain unidentified. The source material was blood, either unsorted or a sorted T cell fraction (not recorded which). These receptors were taken from a male donor with ankylosing spondylitis.

V is TRBV7-9 and J is TRBJ1-5; tentatively, D is TRBD1 (6 bases). Per the germline V gene, CDR1 is SEHNR and CDR2 is FQNEAQ (reference sequence). The CDR3 has 14 residues. Trimming left V 5 bases short and J 6 bases short, with 14 bases between. CDR3 in amino acids: CASSLPGGGQPQHF. CDR3 bases: TGTGCCAGCAGCCTACCTGGGGGCGGTCAGCCCCAGCATTTT.

This clonotype was seen only a few times. CDR3 in amino acids: CASSEYRSSNQPQHF. CDR3 in DNA: TGTGCCAGCAGTGAATACAGGTCTAGCAATCAGCCCCAGCATTTT. The chain joins TRBV6-1 to TRBJ1-5; a weak D match, TRBD1 (5 bases). Trimming shortened V by 2 bases and J by 0 bases, and 8 bases separated the two germline ends. Germline V gives CDR1 MNHNS, CDR2 SASEGT. CDR3 length equals 15 residues.

The CDR3 sequence is CASSWGRWNTEAFF. In nucleotides, the CDR3 is TGTGCCAGCAGTTGGGGACGTTGGAACACTGAAGCTTTCTTT. V usage is TRBV11-1 and J usage is TRBJ1-1, with D possibly TRBD1 on 5 matching bases. This CDR3 comprises 14 residues. V was clipped by 6 bases and J by 1 base, with 12 bases between them. In germline, CDR1 is SGHAT, CDR2 FQDESV (reference sequence).

In this sample, this clonotype turned up a few times. The chain is built from TRBV10-3 and TRBJ2-1; 10 nucleotides agree with TRBD2. This CDR3 is built from 19 residues. The V segment lost 2 bases and the J segment 0 bases; nucleotides outside the gene matches: 10. Germline V CDR1 and CDR2: ENHRY, SYGVKD. DNA of the CDR3: TGTGCCATCAGTGAGCTTTGGACTAGCGGTACAAGCTCCTACAATGAGCAGTTCTTC. It encodes CAISELWTSGTSSYNEQFF.

This clonotype was seen only a few times. Because it lacks the conserved phenylalanine or tryptophan at the end, this CDR3 is likely a read error. J is TRBJ2-7 and V is TRBV5-1; 11 positions agree with TRBD2. The germline gives CDR1 SGHRS, CDR2 YFSETQ. This CDR3 contains 15 residues. V dropped 4 bases and J dropped 3; count of bases not matched to a gene: 6. CDR3 sequence (DNA): TGCGCCAGCAGCCCCGGGACTAGCGGTCTCTACGAGCAGTACTCC. Its protein product is CASSPGTSGLYEQYS.

At least ten counts were recorded for this clonotype. The genes are TRBV24-1 and TRBJ2-6; D is perhaps TRBD1 (5 bases). CDR1 and CDR2 from the germline V gene are KGHDR and SFDVKD. CDR3 length equals 16 residues. V lost 5 bases and J lost 0, with 10 bases in between. The CDR3 DNA sequence: TGTGCCACCAGTGGACAGACAGACTCTGGGGCCAACGTCCTGACTTTC. It encodes CATSGQTDSGANVLTF.

This clonotype was counted only a few times. The chain is built from TRBV27 and TRBJ1-2; D uncertain. CDR1 is MNHEY and CDR2 is SMNVEV in the germline V gene (reference sequence). The CDR3 has 14 residues. Trimming cost V 5 bases and J 4 bases, with 14 bases left between them. CDR3 sequence: CASSRAPAFYGYTF. The CDR3, as DNA: TGTGCCAGCAGTCGGGCCCCGGCTTTCTATGGCTACACCTTC.

This clonotype was observed at least ten times. The chain couples TRBV7-8 to TRBJ2-1; 11 bases align to TRBD2. The CDR3 runs 15 residues. J lost 8 bases, V lost 5 bases, and 8 bases had no gene match. Germline-derived CDR1 and CDR2 are SGHVS and FQNEAQ. The CDR3 DNA sequence: TGTGCCAGCAGCATTCTAGCGGGAGGTTACGATGAGCAGTTCTTC. It is translated as CASSILAGGYDEQFF.

This clonotype was seen ten or more times. The genes are TRBV20-1 and TRBJ2-3; 10 nucleotides agree with TRBD2. This CDR3 spans 16 amino acids. Trimming took 4 bases from V and 2 from J; bases not matched to a gene: 9. Germline V lookup: CDR1 DFQATT, CDR2 SNEGSKA (reference sequence). CDR3 sequence reads: CSAKVLAGDPTDTQYF. CDR3 nucleotides: TGCAGTGCTAAAGTCCTAGCGGGAGATCCCACAGATACGCAGTATTTT.

This clonotype was observed many times. The chain uses TRBV7-2 and TRBJ1-4; 8 bases fit TRBD1. The germline gives CDR1 SGHTA, CDR2 FQGNSA. The CDR3 has 14 residues. The junction had 8 bases not matched to a gene; V was cut back by 8 bases and J by 6 bases. CDR3 nucleotides: TGTGCCAGCGTGGGCAGGGGGCGGGATGAAAAACTGTTTTTT. This gives the protein CASVGRGRDEKLFF.

This clonotype has at least ten counts. V is TRBV7-9 and J is TRBJ2-1; the D is unclear. Trimming took 5 bases from V and 6 from J, leaving 8 bases between them. This CDR3 comprises 12 residues. Germline V gene lookup returns CDR1 SEHNR and CDR2 FQNEAQ (reference sequence). The CDR3: CASSALSNEQFF. Written as DNA, the CDR3 is TGTGCCAGCAGCGCCTTGTCCAATGAGCAGTTCTTC.

Only a few counts were recorded for this clonotype. One end of the junction does not line up with germline, which may come from a read error. The rearrangement links TRBV7-8 to TRBJ1-6, with D perhaps matching TRBD1 (5 bases). The CDR3 is made up of 16 amino acids. The germline V gene has CDR1 SGHVS and CDR2 FQNEAQ. In nucleotides, the CDR3 is TGTGCCAGCAGCTTGGGGCGGCACGCCACCCTTTCAGCCCTCCACTTT. Translating it yields CASSLGRHATLSALHF.

In this sample, this clonotype turned up many times. The chain couples TRBV19 to TRBJ2-1; no firm D call. Germline loops: CDR1 LNHDA, CDR2 SQIVND (reference sequence). The CDR3 extends over 11 amino acids. Trimming stripped 1 base from V and 7 bases from J, with 2 bases between. CDR3 amino acids: CASSIGNEQFF. The CDR3 bases are TGTGCCAGTAGTATAGGGAATGAGCAGTTCTTC.

V usage is TRBV7-7 and J usage is TRBJ2-5; TRBD1 or TRBD2 may be the D gene (5 bases each). Germline CDR1 and CDR2: SSHAT and FNYEAQ (reference sequence). This CDR3 is built from 14 residues. Between the trimmed V and J ends, which lost 1 base and 9 bases, there was a span of 15 bases. For the CDR3, the DNA is TGTGCCAGCAGCTTAGTAACAGGCCGAGGGGCCCAGTACTTC. This encodes CASSLVTGRGAQYF.

The chain has TRBV5-6 and TRBJ2-3; 9 bases match TRBD2. The trim removed 5 bases at V and 2 bases at J, leaving 6 bases unmatched. CDR1 SGHDT and CDR2 YYEEEE come from the germline V gene. The CDR3 extends over 15 amino acids. CDR3 coding DNA: TGTGCCAGCAGTTACGGCGGGAGGGCCACAGATACGCAGTATTTT. Its translation: CASSYGGRATDTQYF.

V gene TRBV4-1 combines with J gene TRBJ2-3, with D hard to call. The CDR3 runs to 17 residues. The V end was cut by 4 bases, the J end by 2 bases, with 19 bases between. Germline loops: CDR1 MGHRA, CDR2 YSYEKL. The CDR3 sequence is CASSPTLGSRPTDTQYF. CDR3 nucleotide sequence: TGCGCCAGCAGCCCGACCCTAGGCAGCCGGCCCACAGATACGCAGTATTTT.

This clonotype was found many times. The chain has TRBV24-1 and TRBJ2-5; 10 bases are a match to TRBD1. The CDR3 contains 18 residues. The trim removed 0 bases at V and 4 bases at J, leaving 10 bases unmatched. Germline V gene data show CDR1 as KGHDR and CDR2 as SFDVKD. CDR3: CATSDLRDRGEGGETQYF. The DNA for the CDR3 is TGTGCCACCAGTGATTTGCGGGACAGGGGAGAAGGTGGAGAGACCCAGTACTTC.

The V gene is TRBV20-1, the J gene TRBJ2-3, with 11 nucleotides matching TRBD2. CDR1 and CDR2 (germline): DFQATT, SNEGSKA (reference sequence). J was trimmed by 6 bases and V by 0 bases; bases with no gene match: 17. The CDR3 spans 19 residues. CDR3: CSARDPGLGLAAPGDTQYF. CDR3 coding DNA: TGCAGTGCTAGAGATCCGGGCTTGGGACTAGCGGCTCCGGGGGATACGCAGTATTTT.

This clonotype was observed at least ten times. The chain is built from TRBV4-2 and TRBJ2-1; 9 bases align to TRBD2. The germline V gene has CDR1 LGHNA and CDR2 YNFKEQ. CDR3 size: 15 residues. Trimming removed 4 bases from V and 4 bases from J; junction bases left unmatched: 5. CDR3 loop: CASSLIAGAYNEQFF. DNA of the CDR3: TGTGCCAGCAGCCTCATAGCGGGGGCGTACAATGAGCAGTTCTTC.

There are many counts of this clonotype. This chain joins TRBV5-1 and TRBJ1-2; unclear D gene. CDR3 size: 17 residues. Looked up from germline, CDR1 is SGHRS and CDR2 is YFSETQ. The V gene lost 4 bases and the J gene lost 3 bases, with 22 bases spanning the gap. The CDR3 loop reads CASSPERGIGIYYGYTF. In nucleotides, the CDR3 is TGCGCCAGCAGCCCCGAAAGAGGGATTGGAATCTACTATGGCTACACCTTC.